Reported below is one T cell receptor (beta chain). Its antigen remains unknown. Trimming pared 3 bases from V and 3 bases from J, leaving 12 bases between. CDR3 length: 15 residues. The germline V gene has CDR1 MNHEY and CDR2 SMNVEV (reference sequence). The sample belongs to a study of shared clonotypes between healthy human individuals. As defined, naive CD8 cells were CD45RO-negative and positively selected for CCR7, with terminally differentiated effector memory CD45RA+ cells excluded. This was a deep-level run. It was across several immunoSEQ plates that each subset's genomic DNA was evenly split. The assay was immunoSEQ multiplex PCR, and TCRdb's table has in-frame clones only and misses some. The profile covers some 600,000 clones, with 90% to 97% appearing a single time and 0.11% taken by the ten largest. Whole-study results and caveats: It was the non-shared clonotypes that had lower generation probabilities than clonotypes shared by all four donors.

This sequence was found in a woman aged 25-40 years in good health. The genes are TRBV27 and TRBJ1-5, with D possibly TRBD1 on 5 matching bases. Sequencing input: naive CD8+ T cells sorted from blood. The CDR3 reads CASSFSRETNQPQHF. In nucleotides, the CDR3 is TGTGCCAGCAGTTTTTCCAGGGAGACCAATCAGCCCCAGCATTTT.